This TCR beta chain was obtained from a study of naive and memory T cell subsets. Alpha and beta constant region primers primed reverse transcription for blood and skin samples. Using its own MiXCR run on the 5' RACE reads, TCRdb lists one record per CDR3 protein. The table has about 26,000 distinct CDR3 sequences, under 30% seen once. CDR1 is SGHTA and CDR2 is FQGNSA in the germline V gene. The V end lost 2 bases, the J end lost 6 bases, and 6 bases lay between the germline ends. The CDR3 has 12 residues. RNA was extracted from 2.5 to 3 ml of whole blood of healthy adults. The receptor was isolated from a female donor in good health. The chain carries TRBV7-2 and TRBJ2-3; D is uncertain. CDR3 residues: CASSLLGDTQYF. CDR3 nucleotides: TGTGCCAGCAGCTTACTGGGGGATACGCAGTATTTT.